Listed below are T cell receptor beta chains from one sample, sequenced in a study of blood T cell repertoires in COVID-19. Some clones are missing from TCRdb's copy, which holds only in-frame ones; the method was immunoSEQ multiplex PCR. The table lists approximately 250,000 clones, around four fifths of them singletons. The sample consisted of peripheral blood. Receptors originate from a man over 45 with acute or convalescent COVID-19. Both conserved end residues are part of each CDR3. Each record gives: J gene, D gene, V gene, clone size, CDR3 DNA, CDR3 protein. The D gene is left open where the match is weak. Clone size is given for some rows only: seen once, a few or many times, or a class if the clone is expanded.

j_gene: TRBJ1-1; d_gene: .; v_gene: TRBV28; abundance: .; CDR3nt: TGTGCCAGCAGTTTGAGTGTTTCTGATTTGAACACTGAAGCTTTCTTT; CDR3aa: CASSLSVSDLNTEAFF
j_gene: TRBJ1-5; d_gene: TRBD1; v_gene: TRBV19; abundance: .; CDR3nt: TGTGCCAGTAGATCAGGGGGAGTGGAGCCCCAGCATTTT; CDR3aa: CASRSGGVEPQHF
j_gene: TRBJ2-4; d_gene: .; v_gene: TRBV9; abundance: .; CDR3nt: TGTGCCAGCAGCGTATTAGCGGAGACAGTGCTGGCCAAAAACATTCAGTACTTC; CDR3aa: CASSVLAETVLAKNIQYF
j_gene: TRBJ2-5; d_gene: .; v_gene: TRBV18; abundance: .; CDR3nt: TGTGCCAGCTCACCGGATGACAAAGAGACCCAGTACTTC; CDR3aa: CASSPDDKETQYF
j_gene: TRBJ1-2; d_gene: .; v_gene: TRBV9; abundance: .; CDR3nt: TGTGCCAGCAGCTCCAGTACTACAGGGAACTATGGCTACACCTTC; CDR3aa: CASSSSTTGNYGYTF
j_gene: TRBJ2-7; d_gene: TRBD1; v_gene: TRBV6-5; abundance: .; CDR3nt: TGTGCCAGCAGAGCAAGATTAGACAGGGCCTACGAGCAGTACTTC; CDR3aa: CASRARLDRAYEQYF
j_gene: TRBJ2-3; d_gene: TRBD2; v_gene: TRBV7-8; abundance: .; CDR3nt: TGTGCCAGCAGCTTAACAGCGGGGGGGGCAGATACGCAGTATTTT; CDR3aa: CASSLTAGGADTQYF
j_gene: TRBJ2-1; d_gene: TRBD1; v_gene: TRBV24-1; abundance: .; CDR3nt: TGTGCCACCAGTGACCGCGGACAGGGGCAGTTCTTC; CDR3aa: CATSDRGQGQFF
j_gene: TRBJ2-7; d_gene: .; v_gene: TRBV19; abundance: .; CDR3nt: TGTGCCAGTAGTATAGAGGCCCCCTACGAGCAGTACTTC; CDR3aa: CASSIEAPYEQYF
j_gene: TRBJ1-4; d_gene: .; v_gene: TRBV7-9; abundance: .; CDR3nt: TGTGCCAGCAGCGAAGATCGGGCGGGTTCTGAAAAACTGTTTTTT; CDR3aa: CASSEDRAGSEKLFF
j_gene: TRBJ2-5; d_gene: .; v_gene: TRBV30; abundance: .; CDR3nt: TGTGCCTGGAGCCGACGGGAGTACCAAGAGACCCAGTACTTC; CDR3aa: CAWSRREYQETQYF
j_gene: TRBJ2-7; d_gene: TRBD1; v_gene: TRBV6-5; abundance: .; CDR3nt: TGTGCCAGCAGATCCACAGGGGCGACATCCTACGAGCAGTACTTC; CDR3aa: CASRSTGATSYEQYF
j_gene: TRBJ2-7; d_gene: .; v_gene: TRBV11-3; abundance: .; CDR3nt: TGTGCCAGCAGCTTAAATCCGGGCGAGCAGTACTTC; CDR3aa: CASSLNPGEQYF
j_gene: TRBJ2-2; d_gene: TRBD1; v_gene: TRBV3-1/TRBV3-2; abundance: .; CDR3nt: TGTGCCTCTCAGGGGGCTGGCACCGGGGAGCTGTTTTTT; CDR3aa: CASQGAGTGELFF
j_gene: TRBJ2-7; d_gene: .; v_gene: TRBV12-3/TRBV12-4; abundance: .; CDR3nt: TGTGCCAGCAGTTACAGATACGAGCAGTACTTC; CDR3aa: CASSYRYEQYF
j_gene: TRBJ1-2; d_gene: .; v_gene: TRBV11-3; abundance: .; CDR3nt: TGTGCCAGCAGCTTAGATGGCGGGATGAAGGGCTACACCTTC; CDR3aa: CASSLDGGMKGYTF
j_gene: TRBJ1-4; d_gene: .; v_gene: TRBV20-1; abundance: .; CDR3nt: TGCAGTGCTAGTCTCTCTAATGAAAAACTGTTTTTT; CDR3aa: CSASLSNEKLFF
j_gene: TRBJ2-5; d_gene: .; v_gene: TRBV5-1; abundance: once; CDR3nt: TGCGCCAGCAGCTTGCACGGAGAAGAGACCCAGTACTTC; CDR3aa: CASSLHGEETQYF
j_gene: TRBJ1-3; d_gene: .; v_gene: TRBV27; abundance: .; CDR3nt: TGTGCCAGCAGTTCCGACGGGGGAGCTGGAAACACCATATATTTT; CDR3aa: CASSSDGGAGNTIYF
j_gene: TRBJ1-2; d_gene: .; v_gene: TRBV10-2; abundance: .; CDR3nt: TGCGCCAGCAGTGAGTCTTGGGCTGGCTACACCTTC; CDR3aa: CASSESWAGYTF
j_gene: TRBJ1-2; d_gene: .; v_gene: TRBV6-2/TRBV6-3; abundance: .; CDR3nt: TGTGCCAGCAGTTACGCCGGGACAACGAAAAACTATGGCTACACCTTC; CDR3aa: CASSYAGTTKNYGYTF
j_gene: TRBJ2-6; d_gene: .; v_gene: TRBV6-5; abundance: .; CDR3nt: TGTGCCAGCAGCAACCCCCGGGCTGGGGCCAACGTCCTGACTTTC; CDR3aa: CASSNPRAGANVLTF
j_gene: TRBJ2-7; d_gene: TRBD2; v_gene: TRBV5-6; abundance: .; CDR3nt: TGTGCCAGCAGCTCTAGCGGGAATTACTACGAGCAGTACTTC; CDR3aa: CASSSSGNYYEQYF
j_gene: TRBJ2-7; d_gene: TRBD1; v_gene: TRBV27; abundance: .; CDR3nt: TGTGCCAGCAGTTTACGCGGACAGGGGGCGGACGAGCAGTACTTC; CDR3aa: CASSLRGQGADEQYF
j_gene: TRBJ1-2; d_gene: .; v_gene: TRBV19; abundance: .; CDR3nt: TGTGCCAGTACTGGGGGCCTCGACTATGGCTACACCTTC; CDR3aa: CASTGGLDYGYTF
j_gene: TRBJ2-7; d_gene: .; v_gene: TRBV5-1; abundance: .; CDR3nt: TGCGCCAGCAGCTTGGTTCGGGGTTCGGACGAGCAGTACTTC; CDR3aa: CASSLVRGSDEQYF
j_gene: TRBJ2-6; d_gene: TRBD1; v_gene: TRBV28; abundance: .; CDR3nt: TGTGCCAGCAGTTTAGTGGGACAGGGCCGAGCTGGGGCCAACGTCCTGACTTTC; CDR3aa: CASSLVGQGRAGANVLTF
j_gene: TRBJ2-3; d_gene: TRBD2; v_gene: TRBV6-5; abundance: .; CDR3nt: TGTGCCAGCAGACTAGCGGGGACTAGCACAGATACGCAGTATTTT; CDR3aa: CASRLAGTSTDTQYF
j_gene: TRBJ1-5; d_gene: TRBD1; v_gene: TRBV30; abundance: .; CDR3nt: TGTGCCTGGAGTAGGACAGGGGGTAGCAATCAGCCCCAGCATTTT; CDR3aa: CAWSRTGGSNQPQHF
j_gene: TRBJ1-1; d_gene: TRBD1; v_gene: TRBV6-5; abundance: .; CDR3nt: TGTGCCAGCAGCCCCCGGGACAGGAGGCCTTTCTTT; CDR3aa: CASSPRDRRPFF
j_gene: TRBJ1-2; d_gene: .; v_gene: TRBV2; abundance: .; CDR3nt: TGTGCCAGCAGTGAACGTTGGGCATATGGCTACACCTTC; CDR3aa: CASSERWAYGYTF
j_gene: TRBJ1-1; d_gene: .; v_gene: TRBV5-1; abundance: .; CDR3nt: TGCGCCAGCAGCTTCCACCTGGGGGGGATGAACACTGAAGCTTTCTTT; CDR3aa: CASSFHLGGMNTEAFF
j_gene: TRBJ1-6; d_gene: .; v_gene: TRBV9; abundance: .; CDR3nt: TGTGCCAGCAGCGTAGATGGCCCCTCGCCGAATTCACCCCTCCACTTT; CDR3aa: CASSVDGPSPNSPLHF